Here is one TCR beta chain with its context. This entry is derived from a study of blood T cell repertoires in COVID-19. CDR1 and CDR2 from the germline V gene are SGHNT and YYREEE (reference sequence). The CDR3 length is 15 residues. V shed 0 bases and J shed 3 bases, with 12 bases lying between them. As processed by the authors: Estimation of nucleated cell counts was performed using reference gene primer amplification. Using immunoSEQ multiplex PCR, the repertoire was profiled, and TCRdb retains in-frame clones only, with some absent. V and J calls and clone size come straight from that table; D and trimming were deduced from the DNA. The profile shows 130,000 to 150,000 clones, approximately 80% of them singletons.

The J gene is TRBJ1-1, the V gene TRBV5-4, with D perhaps matching TRBD1 (5 bases). The source material was PBMCs or T cells enriched from blood (not recorded which). The sequence derives from a man between 45 and 60 years old who had recovered from COVID-19. The CDR3 loop reads CASSLEWGDYTEAFF. The CDR3 DNA follows: TGTGCCAGCAGCTTGGAGTGGGGGGACTACACTGAAGCTTTCTTT. The full variable domain, with the rest looked up from reference TRBV5-4 and TRBJ1-1, is ETGVTQSPTHLIKTRGQQVTLRCSSQSGHNTVSWYQQALGQGPQFIFQYYREEENGRGNFPPRFSGLQFPNYSSELNVNALELDDSALYLCASSLEWGDYTEAFFGQGTRLTVV.